The 21 T cell receptor beta chains in this list originate from one sample, sequenced in a study of regulatory T cells in long-lasting Graves disease. Building the TCR beta libraries relied on iRepertoire HTBI primers, and CDR3 regions underwent Arm-PCR. TCRdb fed the multiplex PCR reads into MiXCR, producing one record per CDR3 protein. In the table there are just over 600,000 distinct CDR3 sequences, around 17% of which are singletons. Time point of the sample: newly diagnosed GD, antithyroid drugs for less than 3 months. PBMCs were the source of the RNA used for TCR sequencing. The data also belong to a second study, concerning T cells in Graves' hyperthyroidism and ophthalmopathy.

Sample: peripheral blood mononuclear cells (PBMCs), taken at new diagnosis, from a patient treated with antithyroid drugs. All receptors derive from a woman in her twenties or thirties with Graves disease.

The chain uses TRBV7-9 and TRBJ2-3; TRBD2 might be the D (6 bases). Germline-derived CDR1 and CDR2 are SEHNR and FQNEAQ (reference sequence). Trimming stripped 10 bases from V and 4 bases from J, with 18 bases between. The CDR3 spans 14 residues. In nucleotides, the CDR3 is TGTGCCACCCCGGTTGGCGGGACTTCAGATACGCAGTATTTT. Amino acid sequence: CATPVGGTSDTQYF.

The sample holds many counts of this clonotype. V is TRBV5-1 and J is TRBJ1-2, with a tentative D call TRBD1 (5 bases). Per the germline V gene, CDR1 is SGHRS and CDR2 is YFSETQ. Trimming took 4 bases from V and 4 from J, leaving 26 bases between them. CDR3 length equals 18 residues. CDR3 DNA: TGCGCCAGCAGCCTGATGGGGACGGTCAATTCCCCTTCCTATGGCTACACCTTC. This translates into CASSLMGTVNSPSYGYTF.

This clonotype was observed many times. J is TRBJ2-7 and V is TRBV3-1; 12 bases map to TRBD2. V lost 4 bases and J lost 0; bases outside the gene matches: 4. CDR3 length: 16 residues. Germline values: CDR1 LGHDT, CDR2 YNNKEL (reference sequence). CDR3 in amino acids: CASSRLAGGNSYEQYF. The CDR3 DNA follows: TGTGCCAGCAGCCGGCTAGCGGGAGGGAACTCCTACGAGCAGTACTTC.

The rearrangement links TRBV2 to TRBJ2-7; D gene uncertain. The CDR3 is made up of 14 amino acids. Germline V gives CDR1 SNHLY, CDR2 FYNNEI. V lost 7 bases to trimming and J lost 5 bases, with 18 bases between them. CDR3 sequence reads: CASKIFPVLNEQYF. Here the CDR3 DNA reads TGTGCCAGCAAAATCTTTCCAGTCTTGAACGAGCAGTACTTC.

The chain carries TRBV6-5 and TRBJ2-5, with D perhaps matching TRBD2 (7 bases). The germline V gene encodes CDR1 MNHEY and CDR2 SVGAGI. The CDR3 totals 17 residues. Trimming stripped 2 bases from V and 1 base from J, with 17 bases between. CDR3 sequence reads: CASSYGRGLAGQETQYF. The CDR3 region has the DNA TGTGCCAGCAGTTACGGGCGGGGGCTGGCGGGCCAAGAGACCCAGTACTTC.

The genes are TRBV5-6 and TRBJ2-1; 7 bases match TRBD2. This CDR3 region has 15 residues. Germline loops: CDR1 SGHDT, CDR2 YYEEEE. V gave up 4 bases and J gave up 5 bases; unmatched junction bases: 9. The CDR3 nucleotides are TGTGCCAGCAGCGGTACGGGAGGTTTGGACAATGAGCAGTTCTTC. Protein product: CASSGTGGLDNEQFF.

This clonotype was detected ten times or more. This chain joins TRBV12-3 or TRBV12-4 and TRBJ1-5, with D hard to call. This CDR3 region has 13 residues. Trimming took off 4 bases at V and 5 bases at J, with 9 bases between the two ends. The CDR3 DNA reads as TGTGCCAGCAGTTCACAAAGGGATCAGCCCCAGCATTTT. Amino acid sequence: CASSSQRDQPQHF.

V is TRBV5-1 and J is TRBJ2-1; tentative D call: TRBD2 (7 bases). The V end was cut by 2 bases, the J end by 7 bases, with 16 bases between. This CDR3 has 15 amino acids. Germline V lookup: CDR1 SGHRS, CDR2 YFSETQ. CDR3 coding DNA: TGCGCCAGCAGCTTAGCGGGGCCAGGGGCTAATGAGCAGTTCTTC. Translating it yields CASSLAGPGANEQFF.

As regards this clonotype: Just one base apart from a much larger clone, this may be a read error. The chain uses TRBV7-7 and TRBJ2-7; 11 nucleotides align to TRBD2. This CDR3 contains 15 residues. Germline V gene data show CDR1 as SSHAT and CDR2 as FNYEAQ (reference sequence). CDR3 residues: CASSPGTSGGNEQYF. In DNA, the CDR3 is TGTGCTAGCAGCCCCGGGACTAGCGGCGGCAATGAGCAGTACTTC.

This clonotype showed up just a few times. The rearrangement uses TRBV9 and TRBJ2-1, with 7 bases identical to TRBD2. Germline lookup yields CDR1 SGDLS and CDR2 YYNGEE. Trimming removed 3 bases from V and 5 bases from J; junction bases left unmatched: 5. This CDR3 comprises 14 residues. The CDR3 region has the DNA TGTGCCAGCAGCGCGACTAGCAGAGACAATGAGCAGTTCTTC. Its translation: CASSATSRDNEQFF.

This clonotype was detected many times. This rearrangement joins TRBV19 to TRBJ2-1; possible D gene TRBD1, 6 bases. Trimming removed 4 bases at V and 2 bases at J, with 12 bases between. CDR3 size: 15 residues. Germline CDR1 is LNHDA and CDR2 is SQIVND (reference sequence). In DNA, the CDR3 is TGTGCCAGTAGTAACCGGGACAACCCCTACAATGAGCAGTTCTTC. It specifies CASSNRDNPYNEQFF.

The chain employs TRBV7-9 and TRBJ2-1; no definite D call. The germline CDR1 and CDR2 sequences are SEHNR and FQNEAQ (reference sequence). The CDR3 has 15 residues. V lost 10 bases and J lost 6, with 22 bases in between. The CDR3 DNA follows: TGTGCCACTCGACCACCACCGCCTCAGAGCAATGAGCAGTTCTTC. Residues: CATRPPPPQSNEQFF. Combining the CDR3 with reference TRBV7-9 and TRBJ2-1 gives the whole variable domain DTGVSQNPRHKITKRGQNVTFRCDPISEHNRLYWYRQTLGQGPEFLTYFQNEAQLEKSRLLSDRFSAERPKGSFSTLEIQRTEQGDSAMYLCATRPPPPQSNEQFFGPGTRLTVL.

The chain has TRBV18 and TRBJ1-3; the D gene is possibly TRBD1 (6 bases). V gave up 4 bases and J gave up 2 bases, with 15 bases separating them. Germline V gene sequence: CDR1 KGHSH, CDR2 LQKENI. The CDR3 runs 16 residues. Here the CDR3 reads CASSRDPRTAGNTIYF. In nucleotides, the CDR3 is TGTGCCAGCTCACGAGATCCACGGACAGCTGGAAACACCATATATTTT.

This clonotype has a count of ten or more. The genes are TRBV7-9 and TRBJ2-1; D is undetermined. CDR3 length: 14 residues. Germline CDR1 SEHNR, CDR2 FQNEAQ (reference sequence). Trimming shortened V by 5 bases and J by 3 bases, and 11 bases separated the two germline ends. CDR3 nucleotide sequence: TGTGCCAGCAGCCTACCGAACAGCTACAATGAGCAGTTCTTC. This translates into CASSLPNSYNEQFF.

This clonotype was detected a few times. The chain combines TRBV5-4 with TRBJ1-4; D may be TRBD1 (5 bases). The ends were cut back, 0 bases at V and 8 bases at J, with 11 bases in the middle. This CDR3 spans 14 amino acids. Germline CDR1 and CDR2: SGHNT and YYREEE (reference sequence). CDR3 in amino acids: CASSLGTMAEKLFF. CDR3 in DNA: TGTGCCAGCAGCTTGGGGACAATGGCCGAAAAACTGTTTTTT.

At least ten counts were recorded for this clonotype. The chain recombines TRBV6-1 with TRBJ1-4, with D maybe TRBD1 (6 bases). This CDR3 is built from 16 residues. CDR1 is MNHNS and CDR2 is SASEGT in the germline V gene. Trimming took 8 bases from V and 5 from J, leaving 21 bases between them. CDR3 sequence reads: CASVPTTGHENEKLFF. Here the CDR3 DNA reads TGTGCCAGCGTTCCCACGACGGGACATGAGAATGAAAAACTGTTTTTT.

Note on this clonotype: Lacking the conserved final phenylalanine or tryptophan, this CDR3 likely reflects a read error. The chain is built from TRBV24-1 and TRBJ2-3, with 8 bases fitting TRBD2. CDR1 and CDR2 (germline): KGHDR, SFDVKD. J gave up 3 bases and V 9 bases, and 7 bases lay outside the gene matches. CDR3 length: 14 amino acids. DNA of the CDR3: TGTGCCACCCCTCGGGAGGGGTCTACAGATACGCAGTATCTT. It encodes CATPREGSTDTQYL.

This clonotype was observed a handful of times. V and J are TRBV9 and TRBJ2-5, with D unresolved. V lost 6 bases and J 5 bases, leaving 11 bases between the germline ends. The length of the CDR3 is 12 residues. Per germline, CDR1 SGDLS and CDR2 YYNGEE. Written as DNA, the CDR3 is TGTGCCAGCACCTCAAATTTTGAGACCCAGTACTTC. Encoded protein: CASTSNFETQYF.

Many counts were recorded for this clonotype. This sequence joins TRBV20-1 and TRBJ1-5; D remains unclear. V shed 5 bases and J shed 3 bases, with 17 bases lying between them. The CDR3 is 15 residues long. CDR1 is DFQATT, CDR2 SNEGSKA, per germline (reference sequence). The CDR3 bases are TGCAGTGCTCGATCTCTGACGGTGAACAATCAGCCCCAGCATTTT. This gives the protein CSARSLTVNNQPQHF.

In this sample, this clonotype turned up many times. V is TRBV12-3 or TRBV12-4 and J is TRBJ2-2; no definite D call. The V end was cut by 6 bases, the J end by 6 bases, with 11 bases between. This CDR3 is 13 amino acids long. The CDR3, as DNA: TGTGCCAGCAGGCCCCTAGTCGCCGGGGAGCTGTTTTTT. Translating gives CASRPLVAGELFF.

This clonotype occurred many times. The rearrangement uses TRBV11-2 and TRBJ1-4; D is ambiguous. The germline gives CDR1 SGHAT, CDR2 FQNNGV. CDR3 length equals 14 residues. The germline V and J ends were trimmed by 10 bases and 0 bases, with 12 bases remaining between them. CDR3 loop: CAISHSPTNEKLFF. The CDR3 DNA reads TGTGCCATCTCACATAGCCCAACTAATGAAAAACTGTTTTTT.